The 22 T cell receptor beta chains in this list originate from one sample, sequenced in a study. From the 5' RACE reads, TCRdb called clonotypes with MiXCR, one entry per CDR3 protein. Found here are 50,000 to 80,000 distinct CDR3 sequences, less than 25% of them singletons; the top ten hold 2.5% to 3%. Sample: memory CD4+ T cells sorted from a lymph node. Subset indicated: memory CD4+ T cells, CD4+CD45RO+CD25-. All receptors come from a female donor with breast cancer.

This chain joins TRBV6-1 and TRBJ2-1, with D maybe TRBD1 (5 bases). V gave up 5 bases and J gave up 7 bases, with 24 bases separating them. The CDR3 has 17 amino acids. Germline lookup yields CDR1 MNHNS and CDR2 SASEGT. The CDR3 nucleotides are TGTGCCAGCAGTCATCGATTGGTAGGGGCCCAGCAGAATGAGCAGTTCTTC. Its translation: CASSHRLVGAQQNEQFF.

For this clonotype: The germline gene is not matched at one end of the junction; a read error may be the cause. The V call is TRBV10-3, the J call TRBJ2-1, with 11 bases lining up with TRBD2. Germline V gives CDR1 ENHRY, CDR2 SYGVKD. The CDR3 loop spans 13 amino acids. The CDR3 nucleotides read TGTGCCATCACCAAGACTAGCGGGGACGAGCGGATCTTC. It is translated as CAITKTSGDERIF.

The sample holds a few counts of this clonotype. The rearrangement joins TRBV24-1 to TRBJ1-2, with 9 positions matching TRBD1. J was trimmed by 8 bases and V by 5 bases; bases with no gene match: 5. The V gene's germline CDR1 is KGHDR and CDR2 SFDVKD. The CDR3 is 13 amino acids. This CDR3 is CATSGYRGQGYTF. In nucleotides, the CDR3 is TGTGCCACCAGTGGATACAGGGGGCAAGGCTACACCTTC.

This clonotype was detected only a few times. This chain uses TRBV6-5 with TRBJ1-1; TRBD1 is a possible D gene (6 bases). V lost 0 bases and J lost 4, with 9 bases in between. CDR3 length: 14 amino acids. Per germline, CDR1 MNHEY and CDR2 SVGAGI. CDR3 coding DNA: TGTGCCAGCAGTTACTCGGACAGTACCACTGAAGCTTTCTTT. It translates to CASSYSDSTTEAFF.

The rearrangement links TRBV5-1 to TRBJ1-1; D may be TRBD1 (5 bases). The CDR3 loop spans 15 amino acids. The V gene's germline CDR1 is SGHRS and CDR2 YFSETQ. Trimming removed 2 bases from V and 3 bases from J, with 14 bases in between. CDR3 in amino acids: CASSFMGRVDTEAFF. The CDR3, as DNA: TGCGCCAGCAGCTTTATGGGCAGGGTGGACACTGAAGCTTTCTTT.

J is TRBJ2-1 and V is TRBV5-5, with 10 bases identical to TRBD2. Germline CDR1 SGHKS, CDR2 YYEKEE (reference sequence). The CDR3 has 21 amino acids. V trimming: 0 bases; J trimming: 5 bases; junction bases outside the gene matches: 20. CDR3 amino acids: CASSLEGSKGGVAGGHNEQFF. The CDR3 DNA is TGTGCCAGCAGCTTGGAGGGTAGTAAAGGGGGGGTAGCGGGAGGTCACAATGAGCAGTTCTTC.

The sample holds a few counts of this clonotype. The genes are TRBV24-1 and TRBJ1-2; D not resolved. V lost 4 bases, J lost 8 bases, and 10 bases lay in between. The germline V gene has CDR1 KGHDR and CDR2 SFDVKD. The CDR3 length is 12 residues. In nucleotides, the CDR3 is TGTGCCACCAGTGAAATGGGAACAGGCTACACCTTC. Amino acids: CATSEMGTGYTF.

The chain uses TRBV2 and TRBJ2-5; D is possibly TRBD1 (5 bases). The CDR3 loop spans 14 amino acids. The germline CDR1 and CDR2 sequences are SNHLY and FYNNEI. V was cut by 8 bases and J by 1 base, with 14 bases left in between. CDR3 nucleotides: TGTGCCAGCGGCCCCCTGACAGTCCAAGAGACCCAGTACTTC. It yields the protein CASGPLTVQETQYF.

The rearrangement joins TRBV5-5 to TRBJ2-6, with TRBD1 identical over 10 bases. The CDR3 is 17 residues long. Germline CDR1 SGHKS, CDR2 YYEKEE (reference sequence). Losses at the gene ends were 4 bases for V and 0 bases for J; bases not matched to a gene: 4. CDR3 region: CASSPRTGGSGANVLTF. Written as DNA, the CDR3 is TGTGCCAGCAGCCCACGGACAGGGGGCTCTGGGGCCAACGTCCTGACTTTC.

This clonotype was seen only a few times. The V call is TRBV5-1, the J call TRBJ2-1; 9 bases match TRBD1. V was pared by 4 bases and J by 6 bases, with 8 bases of the junction left unmatched. The CDR3 covers 15 residues. Germline CDR1 SGHRS, CDR2 YFSETQ. The CDR3 region is CASSLGTGPGNEQFF. DNA for the CDR3: TGCGCCAGCAGCCTCGGGACAGGGCCTGGCAATGAGCAGTTCTTC.

This clonotype was observed a handful of times. The chain employs TRBV7-2 and TRBJ1-5; no reliable D call. The germline gives CDR1 SGHTA, CDR2 FQGNSA. The CDR3 length is 15 residues. The V gene lost 3 bases and the J gene lost 2 bases, with 11 bases spanning the gap. CDR3 nucleotide sequence: TGTGCCAGCAGCTTCGTCTATGGTGGCAATCAGCCCCAGCATTTT. This encodes CASSFVYGGNQPQHF. Full variable domain (remainder filled in from reference TRBV7-2 and TRBJ1-5): GAGVSQSPSNKVTEKGKDVELRCDPISGHTALYWYRQSLGQGLEFLIYFQGNSAPDKSGLPSDRFSAERTGGSVSTLTIQRTQQEDSAVYLCASSFVYGGNQPQHFGDGTRLSIL.

Only a few counts were recorded for this clonotype. The J gene is TRBJ1-1, the V gene TRBV7-9, with D maybe TRBD1 (5 bases). Germline V CDR1 and CDR2: SEHNR, FQNEAQ (reference sequence). This CDR3 is 13 amino acids long. Trimming shortened V by 0 bases and J by 5 bases, and 7 bases separated the two germline ends. The CDR3 coding sequence is TGTGCCAGCAGCTTAGCGGCAGGGACTGAAGCTTTCTTT. This sequence encodes CASSLAAGTEAFF.

The chain employs TRBV7-3 and TRBJ2-1, with 11 nucleotides matching TRBD2. Germline loops: CDR1 SGHTA, CDR2 FQGTGA. V lost 6 bases and J lost 6; bases outside the gene matches: 13. This CDR3 region has 17 residues. The CDR3, as DNA: TGTGCCAGCAGTCGGAGGCCACTAGCGGGAGCCTCCAATGAGCAGTTCTTC. Amino acids: CASSRRPLAGASNEQFF.

The genes are TRBV5-1 and TRBJ2-1, with 11 bases aligning to TRBD2. The V segment lost 8 bases and the J segment 5 bases; nucleotides outside the gene matches: 6. Germline CDR1 reads SGHRS; CDR2 reads YFSETQ. This CDR3 comprises 14 residues. CDR3 sequence (DNA): TGCGCCAGTGCTCTAGCGGGAGGAGACAATGAGCAGTTCTTC. Its protein is CASALAGGDNEQFF.

The chain joins TRBV19 to TRBJ1-2, with 7 bases matching TRBD1. Germline CDR1 and CDR2: LNHDA and SQIVND (reference sequence). Germline trimming cut 7 bases from V and 8 bases from J; bases unmatched to any gene: 13. The CDR3 is 14 residues long. CDR3 in amino acids: CASTIDREVGGYTF. The CDR3 bases are TGTGCCAGTACAATAGACAGGGAGGTTGGGGGCTACACCTTC.

This clonotype was picked up a small number of times. The CDR3 DNA is TGCGCCAGCAGCCCAGGTTCCTCCTACGAGCAGTACTTC. Amino acids: CASSPGSSYEQYF. V is TRBV5-1 and J is TRBJ2-7; D unclear. Germline V CDR1 and CDR2: SGHRS, YFSETQ. Deletions cut 4 bases from V and 0 bases from J, with 8 bases between. The CDR3 totals 13 residues.

Of note for this clonotype: The CDR3 end shows no conserved phenylalanine or tryptophan, and so a read error is likely. The V gene is TRBV20-1, the J gene TRBJ1-1; D is perhaps TRBD1 (6 bases). Trimming took off 6 bases at V and 4 bases at J, with 18 bases between the two ends. Germline values: CDR1 DFQATT, CDR2 SNEGSKA (reference sequence). The CDR3 is made up of 14 amino acids. The CDR3 DNA reads as TGCAGTGCACCCATAACAGGGAAGGGCACTGAAGCTTTCTTG. Protein product: CSAPITGKGTEAFL.

This chain connects TRBV6-6 to TRBJ1-5, with TRBD1 as a possible D gene (5 bases). The CDR3 has 15 amino acids. V was clipped by 5 bases and J by 6 bases, with 17 bases between them. In germline, CDR1 is MNHNY, CDR2 SVGAGI (reference sequence). CDR3 nucleotides: TGTGCCAGCAGTGTGGAGACGGGCGGGGGTCAGCCCCAGCATTTT. Residues: CASSVETGGGQPQHF.

A few counts support this clonotype. V usage is TRBV5-1 and J usage is TRBJ2-5, with D unresolved. The CDR3 totals 15 residues. V lost 4 bases to trimming and J lost 1 base, with 14 bases between them. Germline CDR1 and CDR2: SGHRS and YFSETQ. The CDR3 DNA follows: TGCGCCAGCAGCCGAGACGGAAGAGCCCAAGAGACCCAGTACTTC. This sequence encodes CASSRDGRAQETQYF.

The rearrangement uses TRBV7-2 and TRBJ2-6, with 14 bases that match TRBD2. CDR3 length equals 22 residues. V was clipped by 1 base and J by 3 bases; unmatched bases: 14. CDR1 and CDR2 (germline): SGHTA, FQGNSA. CDR3 amino acids: CASSLVGTSGSRVSSGANVLTF. CDR3 DNA: TGTGCCAGCAGCTTAGTAGGGACTAGCGGGAGTAGGGTATCCAGTGGGGCCAACGTCCTGACTTTC.

V and J are TRBV7-3 and TRBJ1-1; TRBD1 might be the D (6 bases). Germline loops: CDR1 SGHTA, CDR2 FQGTGA. The V gene lost 1 base and the J gene lost 8 bases, with 17 bases spanning the gap. This CDR3 is built from 15 residues. The CDR3 loop reads CASSLNGRGVGEAFF. The CDR3 nucleotides are TGTGCCAGCAGCTTAAACGGCAGGGGAGTAGGGGAAGCTTTCTTT.

The V and J genes are TRBV29-1 and TRBJ1-1; D call uncertain. Germline-derived CDR1 and CDR2 are SQVTM and ANQGSEA. The CDR3 length is 12 residues. V gave up 4 bases and J gave up 1 base, with 7 bases separating them. CDR3 DNA sequence: TGCAGCGTTGCGGGAGGGAACACTGAAGCTTTCTTT. It translates to CSVAGGNTEAFF.